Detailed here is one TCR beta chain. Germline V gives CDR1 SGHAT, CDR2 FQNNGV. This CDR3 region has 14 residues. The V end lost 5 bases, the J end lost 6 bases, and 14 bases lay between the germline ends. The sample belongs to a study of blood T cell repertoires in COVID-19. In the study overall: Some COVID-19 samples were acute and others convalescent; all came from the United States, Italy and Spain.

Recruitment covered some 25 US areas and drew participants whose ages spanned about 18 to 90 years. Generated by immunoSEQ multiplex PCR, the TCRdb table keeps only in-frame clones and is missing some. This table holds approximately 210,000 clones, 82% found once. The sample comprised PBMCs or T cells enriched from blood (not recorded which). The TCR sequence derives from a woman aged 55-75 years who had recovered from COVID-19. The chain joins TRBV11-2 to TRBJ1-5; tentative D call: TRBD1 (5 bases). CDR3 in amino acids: CASSLQGLGQPQHF. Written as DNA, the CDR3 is TGTGCCAGCAGCCTCCAGGGCTTGGGTCAGCCCCAGCATTTT. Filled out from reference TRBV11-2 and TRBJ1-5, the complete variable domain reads EAGVAQSPRYKIIEKRQSVAFWCNPISGHATLYWYQQILGQGPKLLIQFQNNGVVDDSQLPKDRFSAERLKGVDSTLKIQPAKLEDSAVYLCASSLQGLGQPQHFGDGTRLSIL.